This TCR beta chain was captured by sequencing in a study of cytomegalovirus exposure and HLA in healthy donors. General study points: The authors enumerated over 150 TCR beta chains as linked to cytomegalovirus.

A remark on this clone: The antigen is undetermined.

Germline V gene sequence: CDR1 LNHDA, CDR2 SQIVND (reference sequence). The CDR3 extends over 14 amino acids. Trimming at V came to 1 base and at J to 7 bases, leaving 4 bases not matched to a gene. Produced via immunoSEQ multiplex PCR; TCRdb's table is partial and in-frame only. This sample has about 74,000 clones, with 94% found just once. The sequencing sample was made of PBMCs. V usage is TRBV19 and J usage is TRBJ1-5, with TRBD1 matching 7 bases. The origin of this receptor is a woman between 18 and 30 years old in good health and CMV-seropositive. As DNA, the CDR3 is TGTGCCAGTAGTATAGGACAGGGAAGACAGCCCCAGCATTTT. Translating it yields CASSIGQGRQPQHF. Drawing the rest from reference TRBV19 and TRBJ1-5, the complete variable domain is DGGITQSPKYLFRKEGQNVTLSCEQNLNHDAMYWYRQDPGQGLRLIYYSQIVNDFQKGDIAEGYSVSREKKESFPLTVTSAQKNPTAFYLCASSIGQGRQPQHFGDGTRLSIL.